This T cell receptor (beta chain) derives from a study of T-cell memory formation after mild COVID-19. TCRdb re-derived calls from the 5' RACE reads in MiXCR, one entry per CDR3 protein. The sample has approximately 500,000 distinct CDR3 sequences; around 25% are singletons. Study observations and caveats: Clones that shrank (day 15 to 85) were balanced CD4/CD8, whereas later expanders leaned CD4+.

A word on this clonotype: The antigen remains undetermined.

V was trimmed by 0 bases and J by 6 bases, leaving 10 bases between them. This CDR3 has 14 amino acids. Germline CDR1 SEHNR, CDR2 FQNEAQ (reference sequence). The TCR was taken from an adult woman who had mild COVID-19 (a few samples of this study predate the infection). Cell type and time point are not known. Material for sequencing was PBMCs or a T cell subset sorted from them (not recorded which). The rearrangement uses TRBV7-9 and TRBJ2-3; possibly TRBD2 for D (5 bases). The CDR3 loop is CASSLALGLDTQYF. CDR3 sequence (DNA): TGTGCCAGCAGCTTAGCGCTCGGACTCGATACGCAGTATTTT. The whole variable domain, remainder taken from reference TRBV7-9 and TRBJ2-3, is DTGVSQNPRHKITKRGQNVTFRCDPISEHNRLYWYRQTLGQGPEFLTYFQNEAQLEKSRLLSDRFSAERPKGSFSTLEIQRTEQGDSAMYLCASSLALGLDTQYFGPGTRLTVL.